Given below is one T cell receptor beta chain in context. These data belong to a study of blood T cells in healthy people across ages. Whole-study context: About one barcoded beta molecule per two T cells came from capture by template switching.

Germline V CDR1 and CDR2: LGHNA, YSLEER. This CDR3 is built from 14 residues. Trimming removed 4 bases from V and 11 bases from J, with 20 bases in between. Donors were healthy Caucasian individuals from Russia aged about 6 to 100. Sample-barcoded 5' priming and a J-beta primer mix drove a second PCR of 7 to 11 cycles. TCRdb passed the 5' RACE reads through MiXCR, listing each CDR3 protein once. The sample lists 700,000 or so distinct CDR3 sequences, 35% to 50% seen once, with 25% to 35% in the top ten. The origin of this receptor is a man older than 75 in good health. This sequence joins TRBV4-3 and TRBJ2-5; D possibly corresponds to TRBD1 (5 bases). The specimen sequenced was blood. CDR3 sequence reads: CASSPDRNRNEQYF. The CDR3 DNA follows: TGCGCCAGCAGCCCAGACAGAAACCGCAATGAGCAGTACTTC.